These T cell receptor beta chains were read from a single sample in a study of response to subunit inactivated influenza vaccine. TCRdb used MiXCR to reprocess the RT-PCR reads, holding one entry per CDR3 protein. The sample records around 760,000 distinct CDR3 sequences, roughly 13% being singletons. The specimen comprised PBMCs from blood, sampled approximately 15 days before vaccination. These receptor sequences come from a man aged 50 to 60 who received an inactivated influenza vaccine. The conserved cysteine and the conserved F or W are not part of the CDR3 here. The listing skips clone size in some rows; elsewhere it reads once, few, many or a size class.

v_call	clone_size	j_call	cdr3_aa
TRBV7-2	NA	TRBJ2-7	ASSIQGEQY
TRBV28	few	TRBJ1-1	ASSSQPGNTEAF
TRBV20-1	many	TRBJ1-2	SALKEGYT
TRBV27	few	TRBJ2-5	ASSFRVDETQY
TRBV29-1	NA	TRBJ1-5	SVASGVNQPQH
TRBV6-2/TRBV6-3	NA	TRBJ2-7	ASRPRASGSYEQY
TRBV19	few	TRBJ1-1	ASSTQGNRLAEAF
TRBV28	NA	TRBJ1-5	ASSLVRPSNQPQH
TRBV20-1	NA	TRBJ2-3	SAAAGTRADTQY
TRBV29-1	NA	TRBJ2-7	SATTGGSSAEQY
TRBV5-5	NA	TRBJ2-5	ASSHPRGAETQY
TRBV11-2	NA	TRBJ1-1	ASTRGTEAF
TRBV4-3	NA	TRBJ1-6	ASSQDPSFGRSYNSPLH
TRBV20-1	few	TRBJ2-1	SATSSGRVYNEQF
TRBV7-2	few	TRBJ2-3	ASSFPGKKGY
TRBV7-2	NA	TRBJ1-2	ASSLGVTGFGYT
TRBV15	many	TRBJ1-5	ATSRDSASNQPQH
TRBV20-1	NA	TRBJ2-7	SAPLAGHTYEQY
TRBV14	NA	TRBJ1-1	ASSMWTGRTEAF
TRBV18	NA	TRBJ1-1	ASSPNRQGLTEAF
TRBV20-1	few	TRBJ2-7	SARTLAAYEQY
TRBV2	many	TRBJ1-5	ASSEGENQPQH
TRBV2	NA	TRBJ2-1	ACCSRDRVSTTYNEQF
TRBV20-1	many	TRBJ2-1	SARSLAGGPGEQF
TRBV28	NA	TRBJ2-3	ASSGLGVTDTQY
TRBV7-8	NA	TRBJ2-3	ASTRDRFYSTDTQY
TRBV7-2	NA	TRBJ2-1	ASSFSGGLRYNEQF
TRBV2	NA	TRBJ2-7	ASTRETAGNEQY
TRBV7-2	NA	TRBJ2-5	ASSLWVQETQY
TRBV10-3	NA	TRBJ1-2	AISEVGANYGYT
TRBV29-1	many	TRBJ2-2	SVELGGELF
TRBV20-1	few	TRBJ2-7	SADDYEQY
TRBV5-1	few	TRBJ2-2	ASSLVDGNTGELF
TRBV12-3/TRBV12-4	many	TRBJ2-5	ASSPPYSLLNQETQY
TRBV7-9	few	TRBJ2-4	ASSLGDRVLAKNIQY
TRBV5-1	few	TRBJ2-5	ASSFPRAGGMTETQY
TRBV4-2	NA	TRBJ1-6	ASSLRDRVSNSPLH
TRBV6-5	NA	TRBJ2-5	ASSYAPGTDQETQY
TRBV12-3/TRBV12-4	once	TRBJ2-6	ASSSGARGANVLT
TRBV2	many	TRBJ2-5	ASIEDSGTQY
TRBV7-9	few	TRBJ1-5	ASSKTGDQPQH
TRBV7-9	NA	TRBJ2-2	ASRRQGTNTGELF
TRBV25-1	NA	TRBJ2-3	ASSEWGSGGAADTQY
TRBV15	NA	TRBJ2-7	ATSRDLLAGVREQY
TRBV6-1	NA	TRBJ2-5	ASSKSGTAYQETQY
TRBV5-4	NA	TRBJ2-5	ASSLGSGGNGETQY